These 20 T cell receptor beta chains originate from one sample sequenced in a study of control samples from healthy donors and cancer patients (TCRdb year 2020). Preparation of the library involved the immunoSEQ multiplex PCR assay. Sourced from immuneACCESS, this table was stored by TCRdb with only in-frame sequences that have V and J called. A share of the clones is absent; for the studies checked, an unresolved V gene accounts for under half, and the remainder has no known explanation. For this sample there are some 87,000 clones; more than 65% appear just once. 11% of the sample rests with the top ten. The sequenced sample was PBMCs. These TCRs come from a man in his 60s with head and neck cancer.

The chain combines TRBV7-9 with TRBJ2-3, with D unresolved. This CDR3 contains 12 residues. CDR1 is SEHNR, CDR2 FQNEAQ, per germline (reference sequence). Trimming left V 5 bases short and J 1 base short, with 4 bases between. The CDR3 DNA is TGTGCCAGCAGCCCGGGCACAGATACGCAGTATTTT. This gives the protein CASSPGTDTQYF.

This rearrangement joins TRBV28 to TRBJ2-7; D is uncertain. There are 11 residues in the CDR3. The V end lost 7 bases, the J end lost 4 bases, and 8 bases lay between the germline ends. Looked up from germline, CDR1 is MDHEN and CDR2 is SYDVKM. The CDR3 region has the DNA TGTGCCAGCAAAGAAGAGTACGAGCAGTACTTC. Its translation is CASKEEYEQYF.

Here the CDR3 reads CASSLGAGDEQFF. CDR3 coding DNA: TGTGCCAGCAGCCTGGGGGCCGGGGATGAGCAGTTCTTC. The V gene is TRBV11-3, the J gene TRBJ2-1, with a weak D call TRBD1 (6 bases). There are 13 residues in the CDR3. V gave up 5 bases and J gave up 8 bases, with 13 bases separating them. Germline assignment: CDR1 SGHNT and CDR2 YENEEA.

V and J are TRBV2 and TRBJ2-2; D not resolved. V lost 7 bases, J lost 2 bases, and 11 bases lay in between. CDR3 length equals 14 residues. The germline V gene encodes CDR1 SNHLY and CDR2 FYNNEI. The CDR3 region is CASTELVNTGELFF. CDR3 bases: TGTGCCAGCACCGAACTGGTCAACACCGGGGAGCTGTTTTTT.

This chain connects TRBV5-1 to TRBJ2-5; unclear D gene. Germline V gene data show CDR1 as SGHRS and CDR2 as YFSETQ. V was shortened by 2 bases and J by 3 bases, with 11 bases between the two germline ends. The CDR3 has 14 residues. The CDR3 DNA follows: TGCGCCAGCAGCTTCAAGGAACGCAAAGAGACCCAGTACTTC. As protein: CASSFKERKETQYF.

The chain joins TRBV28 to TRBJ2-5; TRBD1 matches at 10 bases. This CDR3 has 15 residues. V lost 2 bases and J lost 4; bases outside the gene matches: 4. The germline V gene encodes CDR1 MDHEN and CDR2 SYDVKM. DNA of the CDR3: TGTGCCAGCAGTTTAAGGACAGGGGGTATAGAGACCCAGTACTTC. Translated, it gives CASSLRTGGIETQYF.

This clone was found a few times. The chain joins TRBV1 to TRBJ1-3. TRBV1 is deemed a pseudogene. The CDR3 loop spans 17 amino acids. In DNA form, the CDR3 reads TGCACCAGCAGCCAAGATGAGGAATCCGACTCTGGAAACACCATATATTTT. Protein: CTSSQDEESDSGNTIYF.

This chain's CDR3 is CASRVLSGSYNEQFF. The DNA for the CDR3 is TGTGCCAGTAGAGTACTTAGCGGGAGCTACAATGAGCAGTTCTTC. The V and J genes are TRBV19 and TRBJ2-1, with TRBD2 matching over 9 bases. V shed 6 bases, J shed 3 bases, and the junction held 6 bases outside the gene matches. Germline loops: CDR1 LNHDA, CDR2 SQIVND (reference sequence). CDR3 length: 15 residues.

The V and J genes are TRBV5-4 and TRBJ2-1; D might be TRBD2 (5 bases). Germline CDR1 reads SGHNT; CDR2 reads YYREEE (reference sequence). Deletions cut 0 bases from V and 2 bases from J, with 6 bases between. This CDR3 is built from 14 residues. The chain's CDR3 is CASSLAGTYNEQFF. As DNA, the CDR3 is TGTGCCAGCAGCTTGGCGGGAACCTACAATGAGCAGTTCTTC.

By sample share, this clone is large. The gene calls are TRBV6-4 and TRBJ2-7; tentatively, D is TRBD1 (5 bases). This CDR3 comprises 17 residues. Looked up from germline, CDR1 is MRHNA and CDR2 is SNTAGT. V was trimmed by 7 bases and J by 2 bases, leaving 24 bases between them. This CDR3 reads CASKGAGADPQPYEQYF. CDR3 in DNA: TGTGCCAGCAAGGGCGCTGGGGCCGATCCCCAACCCTACGAGCAGTACTTC.

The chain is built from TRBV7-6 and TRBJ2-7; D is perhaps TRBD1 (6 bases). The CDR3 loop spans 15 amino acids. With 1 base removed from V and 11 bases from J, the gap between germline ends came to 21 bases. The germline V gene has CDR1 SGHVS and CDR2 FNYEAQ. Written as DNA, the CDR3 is TGTGCCAGCAGCTTAGGGTCGGGACATCAAACATGGGAGTACTTC. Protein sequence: CASSLGSGHQTWEYF.

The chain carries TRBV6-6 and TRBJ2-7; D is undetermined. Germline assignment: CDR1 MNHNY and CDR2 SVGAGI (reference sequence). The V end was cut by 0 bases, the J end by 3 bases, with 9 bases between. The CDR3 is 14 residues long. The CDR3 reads CASSYSWIFYEQYF. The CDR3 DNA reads TGTGCCAGCAGTTACTCCTGGATTTTCTACGAGCAGTACTTC.

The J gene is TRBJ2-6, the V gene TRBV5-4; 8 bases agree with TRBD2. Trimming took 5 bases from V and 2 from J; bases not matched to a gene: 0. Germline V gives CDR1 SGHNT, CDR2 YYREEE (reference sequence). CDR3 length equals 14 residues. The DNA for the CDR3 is TGTGCCAGCAGGCGGGAGGCTGGGGCCAACGTCCTGACTTTC. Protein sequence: CASRREAGANVLTF. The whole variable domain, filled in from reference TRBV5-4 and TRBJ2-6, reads ETGVTQSPTHLIKTRGQQVTLRCSSQSGHNTVSWYQQALGQGPQFIFQYYREEENGRGNFPPRFSGLQFPNYSSELNVNALELDDSALYLCASRREAGANVLTFGAGSRLTVL.

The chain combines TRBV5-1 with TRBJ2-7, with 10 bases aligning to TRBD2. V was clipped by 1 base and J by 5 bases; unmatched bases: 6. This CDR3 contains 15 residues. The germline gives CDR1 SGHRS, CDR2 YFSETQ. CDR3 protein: CASSLRLAGVNEQYF. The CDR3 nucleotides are TGCGCCAGCAGCTTGCGTCTAGCGGGAGTTAACGAGCAGTACTTC.

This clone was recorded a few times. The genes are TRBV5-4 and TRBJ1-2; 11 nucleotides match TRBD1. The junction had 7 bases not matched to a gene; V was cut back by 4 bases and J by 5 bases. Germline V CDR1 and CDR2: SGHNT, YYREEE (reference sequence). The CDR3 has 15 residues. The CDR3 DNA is TGTGCCAGCAGCCTCCCGGACAGGGGGCGATATGGCTACACCTTC. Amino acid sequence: CASSLPDRGRYGYTF.

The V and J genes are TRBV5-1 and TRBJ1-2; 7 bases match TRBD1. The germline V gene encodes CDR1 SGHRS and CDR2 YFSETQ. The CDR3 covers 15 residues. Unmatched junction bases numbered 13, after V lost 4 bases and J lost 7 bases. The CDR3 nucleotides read TGCGCCAGCAGCCCGCTACCCACAGGGGTTGGTGGCTACACCTTC. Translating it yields CASSPLPTGVGGYTF.

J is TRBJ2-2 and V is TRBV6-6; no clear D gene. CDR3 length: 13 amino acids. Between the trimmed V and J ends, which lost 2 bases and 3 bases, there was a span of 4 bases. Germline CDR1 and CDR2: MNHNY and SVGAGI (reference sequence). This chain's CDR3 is CASSYRDTGELFF. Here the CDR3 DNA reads TGTGCCAGCAGTTACAGGGACACCGGGGAGCTGTTTTTT.

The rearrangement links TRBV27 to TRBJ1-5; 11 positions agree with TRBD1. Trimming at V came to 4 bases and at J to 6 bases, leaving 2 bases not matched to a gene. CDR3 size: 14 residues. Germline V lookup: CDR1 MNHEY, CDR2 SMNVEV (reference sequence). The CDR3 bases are TGTGCCAGCAGTTGGACAGGGGGCGGTCAGCCCCAGCATTTT. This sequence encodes CASSWTGGGQPQHF.

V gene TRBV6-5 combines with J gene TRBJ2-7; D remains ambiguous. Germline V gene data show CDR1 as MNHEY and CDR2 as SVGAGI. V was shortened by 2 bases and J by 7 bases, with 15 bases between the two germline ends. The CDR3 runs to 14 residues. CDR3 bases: TGTGCCAGCAGTTACCGTACCGACCTGGGGGAGCAGTACTTC. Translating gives CASSYRTDLGEQYF.

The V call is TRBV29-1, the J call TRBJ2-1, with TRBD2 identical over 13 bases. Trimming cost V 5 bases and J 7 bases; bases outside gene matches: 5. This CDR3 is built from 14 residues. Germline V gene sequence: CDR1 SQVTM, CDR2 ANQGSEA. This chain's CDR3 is CSVLLAGGANEQFF. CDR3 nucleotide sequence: TGCAGCGTTCTACTAGCGGGAGGGGCTAATGAGCAGTTCTTC.